This T cell receptor (beta chain) was retrieved from a study of blood T cell repertoires in COVID-19. Study-wide context: The origin of the acute and convalescent COVID-19 samples was the United States, Italy and Spain.

Sequencing used immunoSEQ multiplex PCR; TCRdb keeps in-frame clones, though not all of them. The table records approximately 120,000 clones, roughly 86% of them present only once. The CDR3 is 16 amino acids. Germline V gives CDR1 LGHNA, CDR2 YSLEER. The V gene end was trimmed by 1 base and the J gene end by 4 bases; junction bases not matched to a gene: 9. V gene TRBV4-3 combines with J gene TRBJ2-7; 8 nucleotides line up with TRBD2. The sequencing sample was made of peripheral blood. The sequence derives from a human donor in a cohort sampled during active COVID-19. The CDR3 nucleotides read TGCGCCAGCAGCCAAGGAACGGCGGGAGGCTCATACGAGCAGTACTTC. It specifies CASSQGTAGGSYEQYF.